This T cell receptor beta chain emerged from a study of regulatory T cells in long-lasting Graves disease. Study-level points and caveats: TCR diversity in persistent Graves' patients was below that of newly diagnosed ones.

Indicated time point: newly diagnosed GD, antithyroid drugs for less than 3 months. Isolated PBMC RNA provided the starting material for the TCR library. Graves' disease diagnosis was established per American Thyroid Association guidelines. To make TCR beta libraries, researchers used iRepertoire HTBI primers and Arm-PCR of CDR3 regions. TCRdb itself ran the multiplex PCR reads through MiXCR, one entry per CDR3 protein. The sample carries 550,000 to 700,000 distinct CDR3 sequences, about 16% recorded once. As to this clonotype: The antigen is undetermined. Germline and junction disagree at one end, which may indicate a read error.

The CDR3 has 16 amino acids. The germline gives CDR1 SGHAT, CDR2 FQDESV (reference sequence). This same sample was also taken into another study, of T cells in Graves' hyperthyroidism and ophthalmopathy.

The J gene is TRBJ2-1, the V gene TRBV11-1; 8 nucleotides align to TRBD1. Sequencing used peripheral blood mononuclear cells (PBMCs), obtained at new diagnosis, from a patient treated with antithyroid drugs. The clonotype was recovered from a man in his late teens or twenties with Graves disease. DNA of the CDR3: TGCGCCAGCAGCTTGAGGGGGACAGGTCACTACAATGAGCAGTTCTTC. It encodes CASSLRGTGHYNEQFF.